This entry describes one TCR beta chain. These data are taken from a study of blood T cell repertoires in COVID-19. The wider study: Sites across the United States, Italy and Spain contributed samples from acute and convalescent COVID-19. T cells, B-cell-depleted T cells, or PBMCs provided the cDNA or gDNA that served as material.

Participants' reported clinical history set cohort assignment. Generated by immunoSEQ multiplex PCR, the TCRdb table keeps only in-frame clones and is missing some. Here the sample spans a few hundred thousand clones, approximately 83% being singletons. This CDR3 spans 15 amino acids. The V gene lost 4 bases and the J gene lost 5 bases, with 17 bases spanning the gap. In germline, CDR1 is MGHRA, CDR2 YSYEKL. This sequence was found in a woman aged 35 to 49 with acute COVID-19. Sequencing was done on a sample of PBMCs or T cells enriched from blood (not recorded which). This chain connects TRBV4-1 to TRBJ1-1; no reliable D call. The CDR3 loop reads CASSLLTKLGTEAFF. CDR3 sequence (DNA): TGCGCCAGCAGCCTCCTGACTAAGCTAGGGACTGAAGCTTTCTTT.